The 14 T cell receptor beta chains below come from one sample, sequenced in a study of T cells in Graves' hyperthyroidism and ophthalmopathy. RNA transcripts gave rise to amplified TCR beta CDR3 regions. The HTBI primer set served for first-round RT-PCR of the TCR CDR3. TCRdb re-called the multiplex PCR reads with MiXCR, one entry per CDR3 protein. Of some 200,000 distinct CDR3 sequences detected, around a sixth appear once; the ten largest clones hold over 45%. Sequencing input: blood. These receptors were obtained from a woman in her fifties or sixties with Graves' hyperthyroidism.

This clonotype was picked up many times. V usage is TRBV29-1 and J usage is TRBJ2-1; D unclear. With 4 bases removed from V and 1 base from J, the gap between germline ends came to 8 bases. There are 13 residues in the CDR3. Germline CDR1 is SQVTM and CDR2 is ANQGSEA. The CDR3 loop reads CSVVGISYNEQFF. Here the CDR3 DNA reads TGCAGCGTTGTCGGTATTTCCTACAATGAGCAGTTCTTC.

This clonotype was recorded many times. The chain employs TRBV7-8 and TRBJ1-5; the D is unclear. V shed 5 bases and J shed 3 bases, with 11 bases lying between them. Per the germline V gene, CDR1 is SGHVS and CDR2 is FQNEAQ. There are 14 residues in the CDR3. CDR3 coding DNA: TGTGCCAGCAGCCCAGCCGACTTCAATCAGCCCCAGCATTTT. Amino acid sequence: CASSPADFNQPQHF.

This clonotype occurred a few times. This rearrangement joins TRBV5-1 to TRBJ2-1, with a tentative D call TRBD2 (5 bases). The V and J ends lost 1 base and 8 bases respectively, with 10 bases between them. The CDR3 is 13 residues long. Germline V lookup: CDR1 SGHRS, CDR2 YFSETQ. The CDR3 DNA follows: TGCGCCAGCAGCTTGCTGCGGGTTGATGAGCAGTTCTTC. Protein sequence: CASSLLRVDEQFF.

In its sample, this clonotype was seen many times. This chain connects TRBV28 to TRBJ1-1, with D perhaps matching TRBD1 (6 bases). Trimming pared 6 bases from V and 7 bases from J, leaving 12 bases between. CDR1 and CDR2 (germline): MDHEN, SYDVKM. The CDR3 consists of 12 residues. CDR3 DNA sequence: TGTGCCAGCAGGGACCACAGGGTTGAAGCTTTCTTT. This encodes CASRDHRVEAFF.

This clonotype occurred many times. CDR3 protein: CASSQVPEEQFF. The CDR3, as DNA: TGCGCCAGCAGCCAAGTACCAGAAGAGCAGTTCTTC. The gene calls are TRBV4-1 and TRBJ2-1; D is unclear. This CDR3 is 12 amino acids long. In germline, CDR1 is MGHRA, CDR2 YSYEKL. Trimming stripped 1 base from V and 10 bases from J, with 8 bases between.

The chain combines TRBV5-5 with TRBJ2-7, with TRBD2 matching over 9 bases. The ends lost 1 base at V and 6 bases at J; junction bases unmatched: 5. The CDR3 has 14 residues. The germline V gene has CDR1 SGHKS and CDR2 YYEKEE (reference sequence). CDR3 sequence reads: CASSLPSGNSEQYF. The CDR3 DNA reads TGTGCCAGCAGCTTGCCTAGCGGGAACTCCGAGCAGTACTTC.

This clonotype was seen more than once but under ten times. The gene calls are TRBV7-3 and TRBJ2-1; 9 bases map to TRBD2. The germline V gene encodes CDR1 SGHTA and CDR2 FQGTGA. V dropped 2 bases and J dropped 1; count of bases not matched to a gene: 6. The CDR3 contains 17 residues. The CDR3 bases are TGTGCCAGCAGCTTAGGACTAGCGAAAATTTCCTACAATGAGCAGTTCTTC. Encoded protein: CASSLGLAKISYNEQFF.

The rearrangement joins TRBV12-3 or TRBV12-4 to TRBJ1-6; D gene ambiguous. This CDR3 is built from 13 residues. Trimming shortened V by 3 bases and J by 5 bases, and 5 bases separated the two germline ends. The DNA of the CDR3 is TGTGCCAGCAGTTTTCGGGATAATTCACCCCTCCACTTT. Residues: CASSFRDNSPLHF.

Ten or more counts support this clonotype. The V call is TRBV11-3, the J call TRBJ2-1, with TRBD1 matching over 7 bases. Germline-derived CDR1 and CDR2 are SGHNT and YENEEA. This CDR3 has 15 amino acids. The V segment lost 6 bases and the J segment 4 bases; nucleotides outside the gene matches: 9. The CDR3 protein is CASSLQGQTYNEQFF. The CDR3 DNA reads TGTGCCAGCAGTCTTCAGGGACAGACATACAATGAGCAGTTCTTC.

The V and J genes are TRBV9 and TRBJ2-2; no clear D. The V gene lost 4 bases and the J gene lost 6 bases, with 7 bases spanning the gap. This CDR3 region has 12 residues. Germline V gives CDR1 SGDLS, CDR2 YYNGEE. The DNA for the CDR3 is TGTGCCAGCAGCCGCATCTCCGGGGAGCTGTTTTTT. This sequence encodes CASSRISGELFF.

This clonotype was found once. Possible read error: a much larger clone is one base away. The chain employs TRBV27 and TRBJ1-2; D is unclear. The germline gives CDR1 MNHEY, CDR2 SMNVEV (reference sequence). The CDR3 is 15 amino acids. CDR3 DNA sequence: TGTGCCAGCAGTTTATCACCCGGAAGTAGCTATGGCTGCACCTTC. This codes for CASSLSPGSSYGCTF.

This clonotype was counted at least ten times. This chain joins TRBV6-1 and TRBJ2-2; D ambiguous. V lost 5 bases and J 1 base, leaving 11 bases between the germline ends. This CDR3 region has 15 residues. Germline CDR1 reads MNHNS; CDR2 reads SASEGT. CDR3 sequence (DNA): TGTGCCAGCAGTTCAGCTCCTCTGAACACCGGGGAGCTGTTTTTT. Its protein is CASSSAPLNTGELFF.

This clonotype was seen ten or more times. This sequence joins TRBV7-6 and TRBJ1-1; no reliable D call. The CDR3 contains 13 residues. The germline V gene has CDR1 SGHVS and CDR2 FNYEAQ. Trimming took 5 bases from V and 1 from J, leaving 8 bases between them. The DNA for the CDR3 is TGTGCCAGCAGCGCAGACGAGAACACTGAAGCTTTCTTT. Amino acids: CASSADENTEAFF.

The chain is built from TRBV27 and TRBJ2-2; 8 nucleotides align to TRBD2. CDR3 length: 15 amino acids. V lost 7 bases and J lost 4; bases outside the gene matches: 8. Germline lookup yields CDR1 MNHEY and CDR2 SMNVEV (reference sequence). The CDR3 loop is CASTSGTRSTGELFF. CDR3 sequence (DNA): TGTGCCAGCACCTCCGGGACTAGGTCCACCGGGGAGCTGTTTTTT.